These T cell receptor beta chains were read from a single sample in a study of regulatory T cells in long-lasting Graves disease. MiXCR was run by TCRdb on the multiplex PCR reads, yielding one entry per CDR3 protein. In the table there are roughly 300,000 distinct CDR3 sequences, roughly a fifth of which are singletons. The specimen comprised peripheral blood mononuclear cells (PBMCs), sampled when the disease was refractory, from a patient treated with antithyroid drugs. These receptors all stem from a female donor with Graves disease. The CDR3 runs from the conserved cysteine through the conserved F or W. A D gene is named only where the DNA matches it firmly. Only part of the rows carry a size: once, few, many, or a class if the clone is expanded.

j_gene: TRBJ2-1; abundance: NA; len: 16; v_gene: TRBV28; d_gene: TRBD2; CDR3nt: TGTGCCAGCAGTTTGGGGCGGGAGGGGTACTACAATGAGCAGTTCTTC; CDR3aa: CASSLGREGYYNEQFF
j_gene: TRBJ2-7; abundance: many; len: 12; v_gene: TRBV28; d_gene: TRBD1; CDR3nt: TGTGCCAGTAACGACAGGGCCTACGAGCAGTACTTC; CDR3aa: CASNDRAYEQYF
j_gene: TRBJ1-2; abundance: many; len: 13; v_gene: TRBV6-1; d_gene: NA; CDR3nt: TGTGCCAGCAGAACATCGCGGGACTATGGCTACACCTTC; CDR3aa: CASRTSRDYGYTF
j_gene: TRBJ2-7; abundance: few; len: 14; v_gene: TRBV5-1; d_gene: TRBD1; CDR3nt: TGCGCCAGCAGCCCGGACAGGAGCTCCTACGAGCAGTACTTC; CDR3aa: CASSPDRSSYEQYF
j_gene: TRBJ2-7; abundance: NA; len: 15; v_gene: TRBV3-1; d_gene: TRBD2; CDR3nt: TGTGCCAGCAGCCAAGAGCGGGAGGGCCTCTACGAGCAGTACTTC; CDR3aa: CASSQEREGLYEQYF
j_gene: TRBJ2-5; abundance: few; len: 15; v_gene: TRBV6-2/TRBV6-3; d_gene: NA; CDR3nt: TGTGCCAGCAGTTACTCGGGGGGTAGCCAAGAGACCCAGTACTTC; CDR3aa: CASSYSGGSQETQYF
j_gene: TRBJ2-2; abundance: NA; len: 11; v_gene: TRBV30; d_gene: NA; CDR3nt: TGTGCCTGGAGTGTCACCGGGGAGCTGTTTTTT; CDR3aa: CAWSVTGELFF
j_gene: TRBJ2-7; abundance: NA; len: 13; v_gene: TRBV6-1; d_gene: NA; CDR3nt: TGTGCCAGCAGGGCCGCGGGGAACCACGAGCAGTACTTC; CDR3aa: CASRAAGNHEQYF
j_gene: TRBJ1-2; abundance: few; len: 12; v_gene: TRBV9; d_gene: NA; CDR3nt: TGTGCCAGCAGCGTTGACAGCTATGGCTACACCTTC; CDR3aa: CASSVDSYGYTF
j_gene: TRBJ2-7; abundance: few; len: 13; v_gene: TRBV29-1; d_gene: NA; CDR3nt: TGCAGCGTTGTAGGGCCCGCGAGCCACGAGCAGTACTTC; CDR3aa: CSVVGPASHEQYF
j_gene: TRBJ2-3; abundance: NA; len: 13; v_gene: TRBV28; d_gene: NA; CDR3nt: TGTGCCAGCAGTTCCCCCAGCGCAGATACGCAGTATTTT; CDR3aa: CASSSPSADTQYF
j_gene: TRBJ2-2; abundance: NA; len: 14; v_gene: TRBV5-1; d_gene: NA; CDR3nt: TGCGCCAGCAGGGAAGGTAGGGGCACCGGGGAGCTGTTTTTT; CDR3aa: CASREGRGTGELFF
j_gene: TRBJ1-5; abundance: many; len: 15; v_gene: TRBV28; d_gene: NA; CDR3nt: TGTGCCAGCAGCAACCCCGCGGGGGCGAATCAGCCCCAGCATTTT; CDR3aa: CASSNPAGANQPQHF
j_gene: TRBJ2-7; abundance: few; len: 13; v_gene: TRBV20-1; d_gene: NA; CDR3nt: TGCAGTGCTAGGGGTGCGGGATCCTACGAGCAGTACTTC; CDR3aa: CSARGAGSYEQYF
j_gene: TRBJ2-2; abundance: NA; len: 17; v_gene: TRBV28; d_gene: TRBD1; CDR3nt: TGTGCCAGCAGTTTCCCGGGACAGGGGACGAACACCGGGGAGCTGTTTTTT; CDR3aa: CASSFPGQGTNTGELFF
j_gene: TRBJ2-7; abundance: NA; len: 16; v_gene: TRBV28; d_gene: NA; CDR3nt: TGTGCCAGCAGTTTAGAACTAGGGACATTCTCCTACGAGCAGTACTTC; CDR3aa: CASSLELGTFSYEQYF
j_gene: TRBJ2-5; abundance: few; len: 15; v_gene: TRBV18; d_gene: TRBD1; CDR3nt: TGTGCCAGCTCACCCGGGACAGGGGAGGTAGAGACCCAGTACTTC; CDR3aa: CASSPGTGEVETQYF
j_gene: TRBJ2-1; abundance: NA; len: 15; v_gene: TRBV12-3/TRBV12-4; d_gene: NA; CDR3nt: TGTGCCAGCAGTCAAACTCCCCACTCCTACAATGAGCAGTTCTTC; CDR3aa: CASSQTPHSYNEQFF
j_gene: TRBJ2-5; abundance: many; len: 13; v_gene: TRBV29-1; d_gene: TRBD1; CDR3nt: TGCAGCGCCCTGACAGGGCTAGGGGAGACCCAGTACTTC; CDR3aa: CSALTGLGETQYF
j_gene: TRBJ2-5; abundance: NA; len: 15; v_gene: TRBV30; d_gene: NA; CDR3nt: TGTGCCTGGAGTGGTTTGGGGGGACTGCAAGAGACCCAGTACTTC; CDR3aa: CAWSGLGGLQETQYF
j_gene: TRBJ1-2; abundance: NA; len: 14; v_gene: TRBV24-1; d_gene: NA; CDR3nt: TGTGCCAGCGGCACTCTGGGGCGCGACTATGGCTACACCTTC; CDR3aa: CASGTLGRDYGYTF
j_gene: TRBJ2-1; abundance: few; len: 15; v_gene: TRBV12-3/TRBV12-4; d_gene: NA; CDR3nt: TGTGCCAGCAGTTTCCGGCGGGGTGGCTACAATGAGCAGTTCTTC; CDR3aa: CASSFRRGGYNEQFF
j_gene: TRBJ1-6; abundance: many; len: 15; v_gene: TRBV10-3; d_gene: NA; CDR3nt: TGTGCCATCAGTGCCGGGAGACAGTCCAATTCACCCCTCCACTTT; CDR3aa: CAISAGRQSNSPLHF
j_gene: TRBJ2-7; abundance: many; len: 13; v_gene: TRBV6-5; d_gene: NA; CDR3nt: TGTGCCAGCAGTTACTACCAACAAGGCGAGCAGTACTTC; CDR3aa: CASSYYQQGEQYF
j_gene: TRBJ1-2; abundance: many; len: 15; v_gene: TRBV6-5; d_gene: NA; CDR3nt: TGTGCCAGCAGTTACGACCAGGCCTTCAACTATGGCTACACCTTC; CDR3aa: CASSYDQAFNYGYTF
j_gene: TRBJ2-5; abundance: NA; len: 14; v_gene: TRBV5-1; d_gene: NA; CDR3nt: TGCGCCAGCAGCGCGAAAGGGGGCCAAGAGACCCAGTACTTC; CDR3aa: CASSAKGGQETQYF
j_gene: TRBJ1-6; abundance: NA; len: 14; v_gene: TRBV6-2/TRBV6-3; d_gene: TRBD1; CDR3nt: TGTGCCAGCAGGGAGGGACAGGGTGATTCACCCCTCCACTTT; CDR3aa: CASREGQGDSPLHF
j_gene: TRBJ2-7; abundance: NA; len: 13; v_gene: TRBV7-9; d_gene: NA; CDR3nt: TGTGCCAGCAGCTTAGGGGGCTACGTGGAGCAGTACTTC; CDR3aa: CASSLGGYVEQYF
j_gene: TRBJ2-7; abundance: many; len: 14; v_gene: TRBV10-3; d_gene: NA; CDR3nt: TGTGCCATCAGTGAGGGGCAGCCTGCCAACGAGCAGTACTTC; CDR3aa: CAISEGQPANEQYF
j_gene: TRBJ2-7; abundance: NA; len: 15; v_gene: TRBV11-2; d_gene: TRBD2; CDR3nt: TGCGCCAGCAGCCAGGATGCTAGCGGGAGTTACGAGCAGTACTTC; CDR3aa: CASSQDASGSYEQYF
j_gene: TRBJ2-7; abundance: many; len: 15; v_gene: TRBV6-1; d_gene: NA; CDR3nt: TGTGCCAGCAGCTCGATCTTGACAGCCTCCTACGAGCAGTACTTC; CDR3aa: CASSSILTASYEQYF
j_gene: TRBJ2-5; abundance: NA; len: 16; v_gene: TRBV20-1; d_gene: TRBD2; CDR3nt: TGCAGTGCTAGAGGTGGACTAGCGGGAGTGGTGGAGACCCAGTACTTC; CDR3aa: CSARGGLAGVVETQYF
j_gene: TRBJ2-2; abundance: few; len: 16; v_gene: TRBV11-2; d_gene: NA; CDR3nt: TGTGCCAGCAGCTTCCTTGCAACGGGGAACACCGGGGAGCTGTTTTTT; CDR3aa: CASSFLATGNTGELFF
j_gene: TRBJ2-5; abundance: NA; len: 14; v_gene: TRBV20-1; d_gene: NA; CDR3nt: TGCAGTGCCGGCAGGGGTCTTGGAGGAGAGACCCAGTACTTC; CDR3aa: CSAGRGLGGETQYF
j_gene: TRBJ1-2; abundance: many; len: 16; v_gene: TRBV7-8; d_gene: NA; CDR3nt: TGTGCCAGCAGCTTAGCCACGCAGGGCAAGAACTATGGCTACACCTTC; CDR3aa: CASSLATQGKNYGYTF
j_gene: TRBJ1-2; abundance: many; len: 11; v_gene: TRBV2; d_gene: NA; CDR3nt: TGTGCCAGCAGTTGGGACGTCGGCTACACCTTC; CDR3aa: CASSWDVGYTF
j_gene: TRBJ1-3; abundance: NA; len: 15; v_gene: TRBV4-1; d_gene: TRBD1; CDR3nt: TGCGCCAGCAGCCCTTACAGGGGGTCTGGAAACACCATATATTTT; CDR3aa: CASSPYRGSGNTIYF
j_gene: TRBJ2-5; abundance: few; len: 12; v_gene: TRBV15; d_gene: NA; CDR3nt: TGTGCCACCAGCAGAACAGGGGAGACCCAGTACTTC; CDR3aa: CATSRTGETQYF
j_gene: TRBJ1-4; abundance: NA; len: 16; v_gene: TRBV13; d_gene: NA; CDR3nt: TGTGCCAGCAGCTTCATTGCGACCCCAACTAATGAAAAACTGTTTTTT; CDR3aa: CASSFIATPTNEKLFF
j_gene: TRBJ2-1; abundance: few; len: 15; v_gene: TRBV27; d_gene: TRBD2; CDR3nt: TGTGCCAGCCGAAGGCAGCGGGGTAATTACAATGAGCAGTTCTTC; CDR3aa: CASRRQRGNYNEQFF
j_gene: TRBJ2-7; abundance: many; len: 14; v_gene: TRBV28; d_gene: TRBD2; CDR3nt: TGTGCCAGCAGTCCAAGCGGGACTTTGTACGAGCAGTACTTC; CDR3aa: CASSPSGTLYEQYF
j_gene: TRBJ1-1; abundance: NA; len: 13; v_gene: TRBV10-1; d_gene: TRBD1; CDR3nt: TGCGCCAGCAGTGGGGACAGTTACACTGAAGCTTTCTTT; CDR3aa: CASSGDSYTEAFF
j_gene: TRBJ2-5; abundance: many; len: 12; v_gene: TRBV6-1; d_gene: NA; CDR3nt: TGTGCCAGCAGTGTGCTGGGTAAGGCCCAGTACTTC; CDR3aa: CASSVLGKAQYF
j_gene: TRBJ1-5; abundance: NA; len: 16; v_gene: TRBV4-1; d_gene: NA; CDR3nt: TGCGCCAGCAGCCAAGGGAGCGGAGATAGCAATCAGCCCCAGCATTTT; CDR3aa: CASSQGSGDSNQPQHF
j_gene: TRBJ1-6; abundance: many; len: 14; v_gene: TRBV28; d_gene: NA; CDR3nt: TGTGCCAGCAGTTTTAGGACGGGAAATTCACCCCTCCACTTT; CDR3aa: CASSFRTGNSPLHF
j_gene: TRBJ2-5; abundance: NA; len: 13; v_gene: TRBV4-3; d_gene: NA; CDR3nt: TGCGCCAGCAGCCAAGAGAAGCGAGAGGCCCAGTACTTC; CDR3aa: CASSQEKREAQYF
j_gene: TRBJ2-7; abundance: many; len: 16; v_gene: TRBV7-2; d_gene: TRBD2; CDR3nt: TGTGCCAGCAGCTCGTTGACTAGCGGGAAAGTCTACGAGCAGTACTTC; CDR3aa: CASSSLTSGKVYEQYF
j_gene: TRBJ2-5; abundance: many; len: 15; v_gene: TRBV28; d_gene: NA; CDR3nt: TGTGCCAGCAGCCTACGACTAGGGGTTTTAGAGACCCAGTACTTC; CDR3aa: CASSLRLGVLETQYF
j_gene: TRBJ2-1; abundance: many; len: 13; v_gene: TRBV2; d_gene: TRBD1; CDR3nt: TGTGCAGTGGACAGGGGGTCCAGGAATGAGCAGTTCTTC; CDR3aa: CAVDRGSRNEQFF
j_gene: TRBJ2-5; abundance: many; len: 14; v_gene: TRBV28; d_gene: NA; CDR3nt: TGTGCCAGCACCTATATAGGACGGGAAGAGACCCAGTACTTC; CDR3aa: CASTYIGREETQYF
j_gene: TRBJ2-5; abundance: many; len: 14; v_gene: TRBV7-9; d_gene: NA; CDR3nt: TGTGCCAGCAGCCCCTACAGGGCCCAAGAGACCCAGTACTTC; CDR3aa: CASSPYRAQETQYF
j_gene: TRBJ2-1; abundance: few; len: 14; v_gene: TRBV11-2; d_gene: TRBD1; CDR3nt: TGTGCCAGCAGCTCACGACAGGGCTCGAGTGAGCAGTTCTTC; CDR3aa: CASSSRQGSSEQFF
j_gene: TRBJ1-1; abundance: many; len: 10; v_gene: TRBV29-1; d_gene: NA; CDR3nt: TGCAGCGTTGTACGAGGGAATCCTTTCTTT; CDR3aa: CSVVRGNPFF
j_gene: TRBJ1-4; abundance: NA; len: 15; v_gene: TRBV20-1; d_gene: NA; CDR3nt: TGCAGTGCTAGAGATCCACGGGCAGAAGGGGAAAAACTGTCTTTT; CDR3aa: CSARDPRAEGEKLSF
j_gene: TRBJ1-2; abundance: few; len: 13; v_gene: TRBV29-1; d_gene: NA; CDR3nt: TGCAGCGTTGGGGGGACCGATATCTATGGCTACACCTTC; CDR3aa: CSVGGTDIYGYTF